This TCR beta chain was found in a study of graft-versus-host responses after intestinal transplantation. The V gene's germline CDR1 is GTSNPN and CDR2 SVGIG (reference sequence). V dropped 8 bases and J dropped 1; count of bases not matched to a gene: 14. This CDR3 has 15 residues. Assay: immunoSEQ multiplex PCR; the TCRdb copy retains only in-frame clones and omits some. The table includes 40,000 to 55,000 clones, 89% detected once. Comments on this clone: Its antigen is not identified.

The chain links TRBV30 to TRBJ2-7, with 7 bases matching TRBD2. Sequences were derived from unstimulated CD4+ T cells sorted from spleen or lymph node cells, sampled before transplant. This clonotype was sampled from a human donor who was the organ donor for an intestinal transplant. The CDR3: CAGSGRGRGSYEQYF. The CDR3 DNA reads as TGTGCCGGGTCGGGGAGGGGCCGGGGATCCTACGAGCAGTACTTC. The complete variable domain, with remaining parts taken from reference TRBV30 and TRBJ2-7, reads SQTIHQWPATLVQPVGSPLSLECTVEGTSNPNLYWYRQAAGRGLQLLFYSVGIGQISSEVPQNLSASRPQDRQFILSSKKLLLSDSGFYLCAGSGRGRGSYEQYFGPGTRLTVT.